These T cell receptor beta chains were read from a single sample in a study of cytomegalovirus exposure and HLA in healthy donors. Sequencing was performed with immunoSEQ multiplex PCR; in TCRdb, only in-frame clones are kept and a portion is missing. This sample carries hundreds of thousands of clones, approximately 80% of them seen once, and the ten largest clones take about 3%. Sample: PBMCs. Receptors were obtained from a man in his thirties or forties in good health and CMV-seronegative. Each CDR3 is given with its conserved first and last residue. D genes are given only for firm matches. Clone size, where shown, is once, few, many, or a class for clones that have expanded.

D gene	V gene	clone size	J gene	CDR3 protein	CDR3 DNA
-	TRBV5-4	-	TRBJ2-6	CASSLANGGPGANVLTF	TGTGCCAGCAGCTTGGCCAACGGGGGGCCTGGGGCCAACGTCCTGACTTTC
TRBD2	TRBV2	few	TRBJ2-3	CASSEMTSGGPGDTQYF	TGTGCCAGCAGTGAGATGACTAGCGGGGGGCCGGGGGATACGCAGTATTTT
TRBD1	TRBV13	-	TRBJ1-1	CASSGGQGMWGTEAFF	TGTGCCAGCAGCGGTGGACAGGGAATGTGGGGCACTGAAGCTTTCTTT
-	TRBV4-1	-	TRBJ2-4	CASSLRQVLDIQYF	TGCGCCAGCAGCCTAAGGCAGGTTCTGGACATTCAGTACTTC
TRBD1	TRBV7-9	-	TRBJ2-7	CASSRDRLSYEQYF	TGTGCCAGCAGCCGGGACAGACTCTCCTACGAGCAGTACTTC
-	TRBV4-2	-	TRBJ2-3	CASSPRGEGSTDTQYF	TGTGCCAGCAGTCCTAGGGGGGAGGGTAGCACAGATACGCAGTATTTT
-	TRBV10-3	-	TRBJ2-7	CAISGPGSDEQYF	TGTGCCATCAGTGGCCCGGGGAGCGACGAGCAGTACTTC
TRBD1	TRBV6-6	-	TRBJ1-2	CASSYQTGDGYTF	TGTGCCAGCAGTTACCAGACAGGGGATGGCTACACCTTC
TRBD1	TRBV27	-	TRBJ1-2	CASSFRDSNYTF	TGTGCCAGCAGTTTCCGGGACAGCAACTACACCTTC
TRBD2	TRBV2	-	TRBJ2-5	CACTSGGTQETQYF	TGTGCCTGTACTAGCGGGGGGACCCAAGAGACCCAGTACTTC
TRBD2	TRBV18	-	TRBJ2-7	CASSPLPTSGGSYEQYF	TGTGCCAGCTCACCACTCCCGACTAGCGGTGGCTCCTACGAGCAGTACTTC
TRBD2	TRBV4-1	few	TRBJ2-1	CASSLLGTIYNEQFF	TGCGCCAGCAGCCTGCTAGGGACTATCTACAATGAGCAGTTCTTC
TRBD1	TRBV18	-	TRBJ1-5	CASSPQPTGGKHQPQHF	TGTGCCAGCTCACCCCAACCAACAGGGGGGAAACATCAGCCCCAGCATTTT
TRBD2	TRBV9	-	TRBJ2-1	CASSVAKRGNNEQFF	TGTGCCAGCAGCGTAGCCAAGCGGGGGAACAATGAGCAGTTCTTC
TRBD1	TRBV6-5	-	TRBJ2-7	CASSYTPGGLSEQYF	TGTGCCAGCAGTTACACCCCAGGGGGTCTGAGCGAGCAGTACTTC
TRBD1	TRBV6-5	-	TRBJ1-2	CASSYSSGGTNYGYTF	TGTGCCAGCAGTTACTCATCAGGGGGAACCAACTATGGCTACACCTTC
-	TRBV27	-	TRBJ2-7	CASSFMAYYEQYF	TGTGCCAGCAGTTTCATGGCTTACTACGAGCAGTACTTC
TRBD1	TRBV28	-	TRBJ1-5	CASSFEGFDRENQPQHF	TGTGCCAGCAGTTTTGAGGGCTTCGACAGGGAAAATCAGCCCCAGCATTTT
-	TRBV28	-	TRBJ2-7	CASTGIPGDEQYF	TGTGCCAGCACGGGGATTCCAGGCGACGAGCAGTACTTC
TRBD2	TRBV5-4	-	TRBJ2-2	CASSPGLASTGELFF	TGTGCCAGCAGCCCGGGACTAGCGTCCACCGGGGAGCTGTTTTTT
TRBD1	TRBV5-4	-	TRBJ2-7	CASRAAGTVSYEQYF	TGTGCCAGCAGAGCCGCCGGGACAGTCTCCTACGAGCAGTACTTC
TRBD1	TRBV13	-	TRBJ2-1	CASSWGQINEQFF	TGTGCCAGCAGCTGGGGACAGATAAATGAGCAGTTCTTC
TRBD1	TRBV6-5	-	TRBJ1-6	CASSYSGDRVSPLHF	TGTGCCAGCAGTTACTCGGGGGACAGGGTTTCACCCCTCCACTTT
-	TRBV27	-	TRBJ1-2	CASSPGAYGYTF	TGTGCCAGTTCCCCAGGGGCCTATGGCTACACCTTC
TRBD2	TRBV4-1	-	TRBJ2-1	CASSQDPSGTYNEQFF	TGCGCCAGCAGCCAAGATCCCAGCGGGACCTACAATGAGCAGTTCTTC
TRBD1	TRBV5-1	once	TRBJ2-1	CASSWGQPRGYNEQFF	TGCGCCAGCAGCTGGGGACAGCCTAGAGGTTACAATGAGCAGTTCTTC
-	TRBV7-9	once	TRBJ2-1	CASSPNYNEQFF	TGTGCCAGCAGCCCCAATTACAATGAGCAGTTCTTC
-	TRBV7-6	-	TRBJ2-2	CASSKGQGYTGELFF	TGTGCCAGCAGCAAGGGCCAGGGTTACACCGGGGAGCTGTTTTTT
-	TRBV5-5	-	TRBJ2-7	CASSRDSDSYEQYF	TGTGCCAGCAGCAGAGACAGTGACTCCTACGAGCAGTACTTC
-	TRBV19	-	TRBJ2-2	CASSRLANTGELFF	TGTGCCAGTAGTAGACTAGCGAACACCGGGGAGCTGTTTTTT
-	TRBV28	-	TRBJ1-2	CASSLLAGAPRITF	TGTGCCAGCAGTTTACTAGCAGGGGCACCGCGTATCACCTTC
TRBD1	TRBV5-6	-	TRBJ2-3	CASSLAAGQGPTDTQYF	TGTGCCAGCAGCTTGGCCGCTGGACAGGGCCCCACAGATACGCAGTATTTT
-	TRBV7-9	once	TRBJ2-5	CASSPAPGEETQYF	TGTGCCAGCAGCCCCGCCCCGGGGGAAGAGACCCAGTACTTC
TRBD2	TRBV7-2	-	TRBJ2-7	CASSSLAGSSYEQYF	TGTGCCAGCAGCTCACTAGCGGGGAGCTCCTACGAGCAGTACTTC
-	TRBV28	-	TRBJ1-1	CASSLHRAGTEAFF	TGTGCCAGCAGTCTCCACAGGGCTGGCACTGAAGCTTTCTTT
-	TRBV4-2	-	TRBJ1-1	CASSQGGSRAFF	TGTGCCAGCAGCCAGGGAGGGAGTAGAGCTTTCTTT
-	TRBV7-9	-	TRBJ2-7	CASSSEVYEQYF	TGTGCCAGCAGCTCCGAGGTCTACGAGCAGTACTTC
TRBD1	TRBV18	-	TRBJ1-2	CASSPDRVDYGYTF	TGTGCCAGCTCACCGGACAGGGTGGACTATGGCTACACCTTC
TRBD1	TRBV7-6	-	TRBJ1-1	CASSSTRQGLNTEAFF	TGTGCCAGCAGCTCGACCCGACAGGGACTGAACACTGAAGCTTTCTTT
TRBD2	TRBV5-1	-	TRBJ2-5	CASSLGGGLGETQYF	TGCGCCAGCAGCTTGGGCGGGGGGCTCGGAGAGACCCAGTACTTC
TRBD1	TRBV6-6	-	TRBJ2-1	CASSYSGTGTNEQFF	TGTGCCAGCAGTTACTCCGGGACAGGGACTAATGAGCAGTTCTTC
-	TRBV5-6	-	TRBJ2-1	CASSSTAGLSGQFF	TGTGCCAGCAGTTCTACGGCGGGGCTCTCGGGGCAGTTCTTC
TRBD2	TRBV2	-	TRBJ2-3	CASSESPGGDTQYF	TGTGCCAGCAGTGAATCCCCGGGAGGGGATACGCAGTATTTT
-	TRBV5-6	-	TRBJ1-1	CASSFRFSATEAFF	TGTGCCAGCAGCTTCAGGTTTTCGGCAACTGAAGCTTTCTTT
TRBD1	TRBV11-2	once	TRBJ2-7	CASSAGTGPSYEQYF	TGTGCCAGCAGCGCCGGGACAGGACCCTCCTACGAGCAGTACTTC
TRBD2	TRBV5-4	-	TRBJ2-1	CASSLGLAGGMNEQFF	TGTGCCAGCAGCTTGGGACTAGCGGGGGGGATGAATGAGCAGTTCTTC
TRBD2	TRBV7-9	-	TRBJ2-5	CSSSLALAGARETQYF	TGTTCCAGCAGCTTAGCGCTAGCGGGGGCTAGGGAGACCCAGTACTTC
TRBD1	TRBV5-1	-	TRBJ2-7	CASSFDRVDREQYF	TGCGCCAGCAGCTTTGACAGGGTTGATCGCGAGCAGTACTTC
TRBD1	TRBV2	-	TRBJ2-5	CASKGGTEETQYF	TGTGCCAGCAAGGGTGGGACAGAAGAGACCCAGTACTTC
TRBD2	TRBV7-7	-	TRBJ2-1	CASSRLLAGGPNEQFF	TGTGCTAGCAGCCGCCTACTAGCGGGGGGGCCGAATGAGCAGTTCTTC
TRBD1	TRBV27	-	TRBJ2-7	CASSFRGTGTYEQYF	TGTGCCAGCAGTTTTCGGGGGACAGGGACCTACGAGCAGTACTTC
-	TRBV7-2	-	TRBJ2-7	CASTQGIGDEQYF	TGTGCCAGCACCCAAGGGATAGGGGACGAGCAGTACTTC
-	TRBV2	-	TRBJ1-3	CASSVGPGSSGNTIYF	TGTGCCAGCAGTGTTGGCCCAGGGTCCTCTGGAAACACCATATATTTT
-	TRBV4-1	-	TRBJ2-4	CASSPRLTVIAKNIQYF	TGCGCCAGCAGCCCCAGACTGACAGTTATAGCCAAAAACATTCAGTACTTC